The next 26 T cell receptor beta chains were all read from a single sample in a study of regulatory T cells in long-lasting Graves disease. Time point in this sample: newly diagnosed GD, antithyroid drugs for less than 3 months. From PBMCs, RNA was extracted and then used to make the TCR library. Building the TCR beta libraries relied on iRepertoire HTBI primers, and CDR3 regions underwent Arm-PCR. TCRdb redid the calling of the multiplex PCR reads with MiXCR, one entry per CDR3 protein. Among about 530,000 distinct CDR3 sequences listed, around 16% were seen once. These data were also filed under a second study, of T cells in Graves' hyperthyroidism and ophthalmopathy.

Material: peripheral blood mononuclear cells (PBMCs), obtained at new diagnosis, from a patient treated with antithyroid drugs. These receptors were obtained from a middle-aged woman with Graves disease.

This clonotype was recorded many times. V is TRBV12-3 or TRBV12-4 and J is TRBJ1-1; D may be TRBD1 (6 bases). Trimming took off 8 bases at V and 2 bases at J, with 12 bases between the two ends. The CDR3 has 13 amino acids. The CDR3 loop reads CASPRDTNTEAFF. As DNA, the CDR3 is TGTGCCAGCCCCCGGGACACAAACACTGAAGCTTTCTTT.

This clonotype was recorded at least ten times. DNA of the CDR3: TGCAGTGCTAGTCCAGGATGGAGTGTGACTGAAGCTTTCTTT. Its translation: CSASPGWSVTEAFF. This chain uses TRBV20-1 with TRBJ1-1; unclear D gene. This CDR3 contains 14 residues. The germline V gene has CDR1 DFQATT and CDR2 SNEGSKA (reference sequence). V was cut by 3 bases and J by 5 bases, with 16 bases left in between.

The chain joins TRBV20-1 to TRBJ2-7; weak D call: TRBD2 (6 bases). The CDR3 extends over 15 amino acids. The V gene lost 3 bases and the J gene lost 1 base, with 16 bases spanning the gap. Germline CDR1 and CDR2: DFQATT and SNEGSKA (reference sequence). Here the CDR3 reads CSASRLTRASYEQYF. CDR3 nucleotides: TGCAGTGCTAGTCGCTTGACTAGGGCATCCTACGAGCAGTACTTC.

This clonotype was counted many times. The chain employs TRBV6-4 and TRBJ1-2; 7 bases agree with TRBD1. This CDR3 has 14 residues. CDR1 MRHNA and CDR2 SNTAGT come from the germline V gene. V lost 7 bases and J lost 4; bases outside the gene matches: 9. The CDR3 sequence: CASTPGQKSYGYTF. The CDR3 bases are TGTGCCAGCACCCCGGGACAGAAATCCTATGGCTACACCTTC.

This clonotype has only a few counts. The CDR3 nucleotides read TGTGCCAGCAGCGCGTTAGACTCTGGAAACACCATATATTTT. The encoded protein is CASSALDSGNTIYF. The V gene is TRBV9, the J gene TRBJ1-3, with D unclear. Trimming cost V 3 bases and J 0 bases, with 7 bases left between them. Germline V gives CDR1 SGDLS, CDR2 YYNGEE. CDR3 length: 14 amino acids.

This clonotype was recorded many times. The chain combines TRBV7-9 with TRBJ2-5; weak D call: TRBD2 (6 bases). The germline V and J ends were trimmed by 4 bases and 5 bases, with 11 bases remaining between them. The CDR3 sequence is 13 residues long. Germline CDR1 reads SEHNR; CDR2 reads FQNEAQ (reference sequence). CDR3 in DNA: TGTGCCAGCAGCTCCGGGGGAGTGGAGACCCAGTACTTC. Residues: CASSSGGVETQYF. Together with reference TRBV7-9 and TRBJ2-5, the CDR3 gives the full variable domain: DTGVSQNPRHKITKRGQNVTFRCDPISEHNRLYWYRQTLGQGPEFLTYFQNEAQLEKSRLLSDRFSAERPKGSFSTLEIQRTEQGDSAMYLCASSSGGVETQYFGPGTRLLVL.

There are a few counts of this clonotype. This chain links TRBV9 with TRBJ1-5; D is uncertain. In germline, CDR1 is SGDLS, CDR2 YYNGEE. The CDR3 runs to 15 residues. V lost 0 bases, J lost 1 base, and 8 bases lay in between. The DNA of the CDR3 is TGTGCCAGCAGCGTAGATGGGCTAAGCAATCAGCCCCAGCATTTT. Protein sequence: CASSVDGLSNQPQHF.

This clonotype has a count of ten or more. This chain links TRBV27 with TRBJ1-1; the D gene is possibly TRBD1 (6 bases). V shed 10 bases and J shed 5 bases, with 17 bases lying between them. Per the germline V gene, CDR1 is MNHEY and CDR2 is SMNVEV (reference sequence). The CDR3 totals 13 residues. The CDR3 loop reads CATQRGQGTEAFF. In nucleotides, the CDR3 is TGTGCCACCCAACGGGGGCAGGGGACTGAAGCTTTCTTT.

A few counts support this clonotype. CDR3 region: CSANGGNTIYF. The CDR3 DNA is TGCAGTGCTAATGGGGGAAACACCATATATTTT. The rearrangement links TRBV20-1 to TRBJ1-3; unclear D gene. There are 11 residues in the CDR3. Deletions cut 4 bases from V and 4 bases from J, with 5 bases between. Germline CDR1 reads DFQATT; CDR2 reads SNEGSKA (reference sequence).

The chain recombines TRBV5-4 with TRBJ1-1; D possibly corresponds to TRBD1 (5 bases). Trimming left V 0 bases short and J 6 bases short, with 12 bases between. The germline V gene has CDR1 SGHNT and CDR2 YYREEE (reference sequence). CDR3 length: 14 residues. The CDR3 DNA follows: TGTGCCAGCAGCTTGGAGTGGGGCCTCGCTGAAGCTTTCTTT. Protein: CASSLEWGLAEAFF.

The genes are TRBV10-2 and TRBJ2-5, with D possibly being TRBD1 or TRBD2 (5 bases each). The CDR3 is 14 residues long. Trimming shortened V by 6 bases and J by 3 bases, and 14 bases separated the two germline ends. The V gene's germline CDR1 is WSHSY and CDR2 SAAADI. The CDR3 sequence: CASRVGQGEETQYF. The CDR3 bases are TGCGCCAGCAGGGTGGGGCAGGGAGAAGAGACCCAGTACTTC.

This clonotype was observed at least ten times. The chain is built from TRBV7-9 and TRBJ2-5; perhaps TRBD1 as D (6 bases). The CDR3 has 12 amino acids. The ends were cut back, 5 bases at V and 5 bases at J, with 9 bases in the middle. CDR1 and CDR2 from the germline V gene are SEHNR and FQNEAQ (reference sequence). The CDR3 DNA sequence: TGTGCCAGCAGCAGGACAGTGGAGACCCAGTACTTC. This translates into CASSRTVETQYF.

This clonotype was recorded many times. The chain combines TRBV30 with TRBJ1-5; no reliable D call. The CDR3 totals 14 residues. V was pared by 1 base and J by 2 bases, with 9 bases between. Germline V gives CDR1 GTSNPN, CDR2 SVGIG (reference sequence). The CDR3 region has the DNA TGTGCCTGGAGTGCCCTGGCCGGCAATCAGCCCCAGCATTTT. Protein sequence: CAWSALAGNQPQHF.

This clonotype appeared many times. The chain combines TRBV12-3 or TRBV12-4 with TRBJ2-3, with D perhaps TRBD2 (6 bases). CDR3 length equals 15 residues. Trimming removed 6 bases from V and 3 bases from J, with 16 bases in between. CDR3 sequence: CASRRAGRMTDTQYF. The CDR3 DNA sequence: TGTGCCAGCAGAAGAGCGGGTCGGATGACAGATACGCAGTATTTT.

This clonotype was seen many times. The J gene is TRBJ2-3, the V gene TRBV12-3 or TRBV12-4, with 7 bases aligning to TRBD2. The CDR3 contains 14 residues. The V gene end was trimmed by 6 bases and the J gene end by 0 bases; junction bases not matched to a gene: 3. The CDR3 region is CASRKLASTDTQYF. DNA for the CDR3: TGTGCCAGCAGAAAACTAGCGAGCACAGATACGCAGTATTTT.

This chain uses TRBV7-3 with TRBJ2-1; TRBD2 aligns across 9 bases. CDR3 length equals 16 residues. V was pared by 4 bases and J by 2 bases, with 6 bases of the junction left unmatched. From germline, CDR1 is SGHTA and CDR2 FQGTGA. CDR3 sequence reads: CASSSTPSGAYNEQFF. The DNA for the CDR3 is TGTGCCAGCAGCTCGACCCCTAGCGGGGCCTACAATGAGCAGTTCTTC.

The chain carries TRBV6-1 and TRBJ2-5; D is perhaps TRBD1 (5 bases). Trimming cost V 5 bases and J 5 bases, with 12 bases left between them. Germline CDR1 is MNHNS and CDR2 is SASEGT. This CDR3 contains 13 residues. CDR3 nucleotide sequence: TGTGCCAGCAGTACTACTAACAGGGAGACCCAGTACTTC. Translated: CASSTTNRETQYF.

The chain uses TRBV28 and TRBJ1-1; TRBD1 aligns across 8 bases. The CDR3 contains 15 residues. CDR1 and CDR2 from the germline V gene are MDHEN and SYDVKM. V lost 5 bases and J lost 1; bases outside the gene matches: 6. The CDR3, as DNA: TGTGCCAGCAGTCCGGGACAGGCACGGAACACTGAAGCTTTCTTT. It yields the protein CASSPGQARNTEAFF.

The rearrangement joins TRBV7-2 to TRBJ1-1; D is uncertain. The germline CDR1 and CDR2 sequences are SGHTA and FQGNSA. The CDR3 has 12 amino acids. The ends were cut back, 1 base at V and 11 bases at J, with 11 bases in the middle. The CDR3 bases are TGTGCCAGCAGCTTAGTATCAGTGGGGGCTTTCTTT. Its translation is CASSLVSVGAFF.

The J gene is TRBJ2-2, the V gene TRBV20-1; TRBD1 agrees at 9 bases. Losses at the gene ends were 3 bases for V and 1 base for J; bases not matched to a gene: 3. Germline V gene data show CDR1 as DFQATT and CDR2 as SNEGSKA (reference sequence). The length of the CDR3 is 15 residues. Here the CDR3 DNA reads TGCAGTGCTAGTAGGGGACAGGGGAACACCGGGGAGCTGTTTTTT. It is translated as CSASRGQGNTGELFF.

On this clonotype: At one end, the junction sequence differs from germline, possibly due to a read error. This sequence joins TRBV6-1 and TRBJ2-1; TRBD1 might be the D (6 bases). The CDR3 is 14 residues long. The germline V gene encodes CDR1 MNHNS and CDR2 SASEGT. Here the CDR3 reads CASSLLTGYNERFF. CDR3 sequence (DNA): TGTGCCAGCAGTCTTCTTACAGGGTACAATGAGCGGTTCTTC.

In DNA, the CDR3 is TGTGCCAGCAGCCTCGAGACTGGTCTATACGAGCAGTACTTC. This codes for CASSLETGLYEQYF. This chain links TRBV7-9 with TRBJ2-7; D uncertain. V was shortened by 5 bases and J by 4 bases, with 15 bases between the two germline ends. The length of the CDR3 is 14 residues. Per germline, CDR1 SEHNR and CDR2 FQNEAQ (reference sequence).

This clonotype has a handful of counts. The V call is TRBV6-1, the J call TRBJ2-4; 9 bases line up with TRBD1. Germline trimming cut 5 bases from V and 0 bases from J; bases unmatched to any gene: 8. CDR1 MNHNS and CDR2 SASEGT come from the germline V gene. The length of the CDR3 is 17 residues. CDR3 loop: CASSPPGQGIAKNIQYF. CDR3 DNA: TGTGCCAGCAGTCCGCCGGGACAGGGAATAGCCAAAAACATTCAGTACTTC.

The chain couples TRBV20-1 to TRBJ2-7; TRBD2 agrees at 10 bases. The CDR3 is 15 residues long. Germline loops: CDR1 DFQATT, CDR2 SNEGSKA (reference sequence). Trimming cost V 5 bases and J 0 bases; bases outside gene matches: 7. The CDR3 sequence: CSAVSGGKTSYEQYF. DNA of the CDR3: TGCAGTGCTGTTAGCGGGGGGAAAACCTCCTACGAGCAGTACTTC.

Comment on this clonotype: A read error is possible here, since a much larger clone lies one base away. The gene calls are TRBV5-1 and TRBJ1-1; D may be TRBD1 (5 bases). The germline CDR1 and CDR2 sequences are SGHRS and YFSETQ. V was cut by 3 bases and J by 3 bases, with 15 bases left in between. The CDR3 is 15 amino acids. Written as DNA, the CDR3 is TGCGCCAGCAGCTCGGGGACGTCTAAGGACACTGAAGCTTTCTTT. Amino acids: CASSSGTSKDTEAFF.

This clonotype was counted ten times or more. The chain combines TRBV12-3 or TRBV12-4 with TRBJ1-1, with unresolved D. Trimming shortened V by 3 bases and J by 4 bases, and 12 bases separated the two germline ends. This CDR3 has 14 amino acids. CDR3: CASSFGGVATEAFF. In DNA form, the CDR3 reads TGTGCCAGCAGTTTTGGCGGGGTGGCCACTGAAGCTTTCTTT.